Following are 19 T cell receptor beta chains from one sample sequenced in a study of T cell responses to AZD1222 COVID-19 vaccine. The assay was immunoSEQ multiplex PCR, and TCRdb's table has in-frame clones only and misses some. The data show fewer than 250,000 clones, 85% to 95% seen once. This specimen was peripheral blood, taken on day 0 of MenACWY control vaccination. The receptors were sampled from an adult in good health.

In this sample, this clone turned up a few times. The rearrangement links TRBV6-5 to TRBJ2-7, with TRBD1 as a possible D gene (5 bases). CDR1 MNHEY and CDR2 SVGAGI come from the germline V gene. The CDR3 runs to 15 residues. Trimming stripped 2 bases from V and 2 bases from J, with 13 bases between. CDR3 loop: CASSYGAGWAYEQYF. CDR3 bases: TGTGCCAGCAGTTACGGGGCAGGGTGGGCCTACGAGCAGTACTTC.

The chain is built from TRBV4-3 and TRBJ1-4; tentative D call: TRBD1 (5 bases). The V gene's germline CDR1 is LGHNA and CDR2 YSLEER. With 1 base removed from V and 6 bases from J, the gap between germline ends came to 9 bases. This CDR3 is 14 amino acids long. The CDR3 protein is CASSQGGGDEKLFF. The CDR3 coding sequence is TGCGCCAGCAGCCAAGGCGGGGGGGATGAAAAACTGTTTTTT.

In this sample, this clone turned up a few times. The rearrangement uses TRBV9 and TRBJ2-7; D is perhaps TRBD1 (5 bases). V gave up 4 bases and J gave up 1 base, with 9 bases separating them. Germline loops: CDR1 SGDLS, CDR2 YYNGEE. The CDR3 contains 13 residues. The CDR3 region has the DNA TGTGCCAGCAGCAAAGGGGCATCCTACGAGCAGTACTTC. Translated, it gives CASSKGASYEQYF.

The chain employs TRBV5-1 and TRBJ1-1; 12 nucleotides match TRBD1. The germline gives CDR1 SGHRS, CDR2 YFSETQ. Trimming cost V 2 bases and J 8 bases; bases outside gene matches: 1. The CDR3 extends over 13 amino acids. The CDR3 spells CASSFGTGGEAFF. CDR3 DNA sequence: TGCGCCAGCAGCTTCGGGACAGGGGGCGAAGCTTTCTTT.

This chain connects TRBV6-1 to TRBJ2-2, with 10 positions matching TRBD1. Germline V gene lookup returns CDR1 MNHNS and CDR2 SASEGT. The CDR3 loop spans 16 amino acids. Trimming at V came to 4 bases and at J to 6 bases, leaving 8 bases not matched to a gene. The CDR3 DNA reads as TGTGCCAGCAGTGCAGGACAGGGGGGATTGGCCGGGGAGCTGTTTTTT. Translated, it gives CASSAGQGGLAGELFF.

J is TRBJ1-4 and V is TRBV28; D may be TRBD1 (5 bases). V gave up 3 bases and J gave up 3 bases, with 14 bases separating them. Germline V gene data show CDR1 as MDHEN and CDR2 as SYDVKM. The CDR3 is 16 residues long. CDR3 region: CASSFPDINANEKLFF. DNA of the CDR3: TGTGCCAGCAGTTTCCCGGACATTAACGCTAATGAAAAACTGTTTTTT.

The chain couples TRBV7-2 to TRBJ1-2; no firm D call. V was shortened by 2 bases and J by 6 bases, with 22 bases between the two germline ends. The CDR3 has 17 amino acids. CDR1 SGHTA and CDR2 FQGNSA come from the germline V gene. The chain's CDR3 is CASSLNPGARSRDGYTF. In DNA form, the CDR3 reads TGTGCCAGCAGCTTAAACCCGGGAGCGCGATCTAGGGATGGCTACACCTTC.

V gene TRBV7-2 combines with J gene TRBJ2-3; D is unclear. Germline CDR1 and CDR2: SGHTA and FQGNSA. The ends were cut back, 0 bases at V and 1 base at J, with 11 bases in the middle. The CDR3 is 16 amino acids. The DNA for the CDR3 is TGTGCCAGCAGCTTAGCACGTTTGGGCGGCACAGATACGCAGTATTTT. Translation gives CASSLARLGGTDTQYF.

The chain couples TRBV6-5 to TRBJ1-1, with 9 nucleotides matching TRBD1. Germline assignment: CDR1 MNHEY and CDR2 SVGAGI. Unmatched junction bases numbered 5, after V lost 9 bases and J lost 6 bases. This CDR3 is built from 12 residues. The CDR3 is CASYRGLSEAFF. In nucleotides, the CDR3 is TGTGCCAGTTACAGGGGGCTCTCTGAAGCTTTCTTT.

This clone was seen a handful of times. This chain uses TRBV4-2 with TRBJ1-5, with D perhaps TRBD1 (5 bases). The CDR3 is 18 residues long. Trimming left V 5 bases short and J 7 bases short, with 27 bases between. The V gene's germline CDR1 is LGHNA and CDR2 YNFKEQ. The CDR3 loop is CASSITWPGGGSLQPQHF. In nucleotides, the CDR3 is TGTGCCAGCAGCATAACCTGGCCTGGGGGGGGGAGTTTACAGCCCCAGCATTTT.

V is TRBV11-1 and J is TRBJ1-1; maybe TRBD1 (5 bases). V lost 2 bases to trimming and J lost 4 bases, with 11 bases between them. The CDR3 covers 14 residues. CDR1 is SGHAT, CDR2 FQDESV, per germline (reference sequence). CDR3 sequence (DNA): TGTGCCAGCAGCTTAAAGGTTGACAGCACTGAAGCTTTCTTT. Protein product: CASSLKVDSTEAFF.

The chain recombines TRBV19 with TRBJ2-7, with D perhaps matching TRBD2 (6 bases). This CDR3 spans 13 amino acids. The V gene's germline CDR1 is LNHDA and CDR2 SQIVND (reference sequence). The V end was cut by 5 bases, the J end by 0 bases, with 8 bases between. CDR3 in amino acids: CASSYGGSYEQYF. DNA for the CDR3: TGTGCCAGTAGTTACGGGGGCTCCTACGAGCAGTACTTC.

The V gene is TRBV2, the J gene TRBJ1-2; D might be TRBD1 (5 bases). The length of the CDR3 is 13 residues. CDR1 and CDR2 from the germline V gene are SNHLY and FYNNEI. Trimming pared 4 bases from V and 8 bases from J, leaving 14 bases between. Here the CDR3 DNA reads TGTGCCAGCAGTGGTACAGGCCCCCGGGGCTACACCTTC. Its translation: CASSGTGPRGYTF.

The chain couples TRBV28 to TRBJ1-6; TRBD1 agrees at 7 bases. V shed 3 bases and J 10 bases; nucleotides not matched to a gene: 6. CDR1 is MDHEN and CDR2 is SYDVKM in the germline V gene. The CDR3 sequence is 14 residues long. CDR3 sequence: CASSLNRGNSPLHF. CDR3 DNA sequence: TGTGCCAGCAGTTTGAACAGGGGCAACTCACCCCTCCACTTT.

The chain links TRBV28 to TRBJ2-4; D remains ambiguous. The CDR3 covers 13 residues. The germline gives CDR1 MDHEN, CDR2 SYDVKM. V lost 9 bases and J lost 8, with 17 bases in between. CDR3 sequence: CASSGPPPDIQYF. The CDR3 nucleotides are TGTGCCAGTTCCGGGCCCCCTCCGGACATTCAGTACTTC.

This clone was picked up one time. V usage is TRBV18 and J usage is TRBJ2-3; D unresolved. The length of the CDR3 is 14 residues. Trimming shortened V by 4 bases and J by 2 bases, and 10 bases separated the two germline ends. Germline CDR1 is KGHSH and CDR2 is LQKENI. The CDR3 DNA reads TGTGCCAGCTCACTGGGAACCCCCACAGATACGCAGTATTTT. It yields the protein CASSLGTPTDTQYF.

This chain uses TRBV7-2 with TRBJ2-3; 8 nucleotides align to TRBD1. With 0 bases clipped from V and 0 bases from J, the junction kept 5 bases outside the gene matches. CDR1 SGHTA and CDR2 FQGNSA come from the germline V gene. The CDR3 length is 17 residues. The CDR3 sequence: CASSLAQGQVSTDTQYF. The CDR3 nucleotides are TGTGCCAGCAGCTTAGCCCAGGGACAGGTTAGCACAGATACGCAGTATTTT. Filled out from reference TRBV7-2 and TRBJ2-3, the complete variable domain reads GAGVSQSPSNKVTEKGKDVELRCDPISGHTALYWYRQSLGQGLEFLIYFQGNSAPDKSGLPSDRFSAERTGGSVSTLTIQRTQQEDSAVYLCASSLAQGQVSTDTQYFGPGTRLTVL.

In this sample, this clone turned up once. The chain employs TRBV14 and TRBJ1-2; D unresolved. V lost 1 base, J lost 4 bases, and 10 bases lay in between. There are 14 residues in the CDR3. Per germline, CDR1 SGHDN and CDR2 FVKESK. In DNA, the CDR3 is TGTGCCAGCAGCCAAGGAAACACACGCTATGGCTACACCTTC. Translating gives CASSQGNTRYGYTF.

The chain carries TRBV5-8 and TRBJ1-4, with D possibly matching TRBD1 (6 bases). The V end was cut by 4 bases, the J end by 5 bases, with 15 bases between. Germline CDR1 is SGHTS and CDR2 is YDEGEE. CDR3 size: 15 residues. CDR3 nucleotides: TGTGCCAGCAGCCTAGGGACACTACAAAATGAAAAACTGTTTTTT. This codes for CASSLGTLQNEKLFF. Full variable domain (remainder filled in from reference TRBV5-8 and TRBJ1-4): EAGVTQSPTHLIKTRGQQATLRCSPISGHTSVYWYQQALGLGLQFLLWYDEGEERNRGNFPPRFSGRQFPNYSSELNVNALELEDSALYLCASSLGTLQNEKLFFGSGTQLSVL.